This T cell receptor (beta chain) was identified in a study of CD8+ T cells in alopecia areata. Treatment in this sample: oral pan-JAK inhibitor, 5-10 mg twice daily. This clone was seen a handful of times. Antigen: not known. Germline V lookup: CDR1 SGDLS, CDR2 YYNGEE. The CDR3 is 14 residues long. The V gene lost 0 bases and the J gene lost 4 bases, with 7 bases spanning the gap. In each case, RNA was isolated and then reverse transcribed into cDNA as the sequencing template. Clones were read by immunoSEQ multiplex PCR, and TCRdb kept only the in-frame ones, dropping some. The profile covers some 190,000 clones, with more than 55% appearing a single time and approximately 1.4% taken by the ten largest. The study, taken as a whole, reports: Sequence data from scalp samples additionally include resident alphabeta T cells of normal skin.

Sample: CD4+ T cells sorted from blood, taken around week 50, from a patient treated with tofacitinib. The rearrangement joins TRBV9 to TRBJ2-2, with D unclear. This sequence was found in a human donor with alopecia areata. The CDR3 loop reads CASSVGISTGELFF. The DNA of the CDR3 is TGTGCCAGCAGCGTAGGTATTAGCACCGGGGAGCTGTTTTTT.